This T cell receptor (beta chain) was identified in a study of blood T cell repertoires in COVID-19. Study-wide background: Researchers got acute and convalescent COVID-19 samples from the United States, Italy and Spain.

In the study's own analysis: Nucleated cell counts were estimated from reference gene primer amplification. Sequenced by immunoSEQ multiplex PCR; TCRdb stores in-frame clones only, minus some. From that table come the V and J calls and clone size; the DNA was used to work out D and trimming. The sample contains about 300,000 clones, around 86% of which appear only once. Two negative PCRs, clearance, or symptom resolution were required of recovered Cohort 3 donors. The trim removed 1 base at V and 8 bases at J, leaving 11 bases unmatched. Germline assignment: CDR1 LNHNV and CDR2 YYDKDF (reference sequence). This CDR3 has 16 amino acids.

The gene calls are TRBV15 and TRBJ2-1; 7 bases match TRBD2. The receptor was isolated from a man between 60 and 70 years old who had recovered from COVID-19. The sample consisted of PBMCs or T cells enriched from blood (not recorded which). The CDR3 reads CATSRASGKKEDEQFF. In DNA, the CDR3 is TGTGCCACCAGCAGAGCCAGCGGGAAAAAAGAGGATGAGCAGTTCTTC.